This TCR beta chain was identified during a study of metastatic and nonmetastatic thyroid tumors. On the study more broadly: Repertoire comparison spanned blood and tumor or nodule tissue of malignant and benign thyroid patients. Regarding the study as a whole: Within blood and tumor, benign nodules reportedly had significantly lower TCR beta diversity than malignant thyroid tumors did.

This clone was counted only a few times. Its antigen is not known. This sample includes further DNA sequences coding for the same CDR3. Authors' analysis steps: Differences in CDR3 between clinicopathological groups were drawn on to build a classifier intended to discriminate distant-metastatic papillary thyroid cancer patients. Via MiXCR, TCRdb re-called the PCR reads. The V and J calls were not made by the authors but by TCRdb's processing. The sample has about 33,000 clones, 15% to 20% seen once; the top ten hold 4% to 5%. Treatment of any kind had been given to no patient before thyroid surgery. This CDR3 is 13 amino acids long. Per germline, CDR1 SGHTA and CDR2 FQGNSA. V was clipped by 6 bases and J by 3 bases, with 12 bases between them.

The TCR comes from a female donor with papillary thyroid cancer or a benign thyroid nodule (not recorded which). Some clones in this sample may be carry-over from other donors' samples. The sample taken for sequencing was blood. The chain joins TRBV7-2 to TRBJ2-7; weak D call: TRBD1 (5 bases). The CDR3 DNA reads as TGTGCCAGCAGGCTACCAACAGGCTACGAGCAGTACTTC. Translating gives CASRLPTGYEQYF.